This T cell receptor beta chain was found in a study of cytomegalovirus exposure and HLA in healthy donors. Study summary: In a later analysis, the 120 or so validation repertoires were reported to have used the same platform as the 666 first-cohort repertoires.

Here immunoSEQ multiplex PCR was the method, and the copy in TCRdb shows in-frame clones only, minus some. Of 300,000 to 400,000 clones in the sample, around 90% were seen once. CDR1 is SNHLY and CDR2 is FYNNEI in the germline V gene. V dropped 0 bases and J dropped 6 bases, with 21 bases sitting between them. This CDR3 is 18 amino acids long. The material sequenced was PBMCs. The genes are TRBV2 and TRBJ2-1; tentatively, D is TRBD2 (6 bases). This TCR derives from a man younger than 45 in good health and CMV-seronegative. In nucleotides, the CDR3 is TGTGCCAGCAGTGAAGCTTCAAGAGGCGGGGCCACTAGCAATGAGCAGTTCTTC. Translated, it gives CASSEASRGGATSNEQFF.